This T cell receptor (beta chain) was recorded in a study of type 1 and type 2 diabetes patients. Study-level information: CD4+ or CD8+ T cells were positively selected from PBMCs with microbeads. Study results and caveats: With limited T2D and control samples, some T1D-only expanded clones may not be T1D-specific.

Remarks on this clonotype: As yet, its antigen is unknown. The conserved phenylalanine or tryptophan normally closing the CDR3 is absent here, so this likely arose from a read error.

Diabetic patients met standard criteria for type 1 or type 2 diabetes. Roughly 10 milliliters of peripheral blood were collected from each participant. Amplification started from genomic DNA. A primer set of 30 forward and 13 reverse primers amplified the CDR3. TCRdb reprocessed the multiplex PCR reads with MiXCR, giving one entry per CDR3 protein. The sample yields a few hundred thousand distinct CDR3 sequences, around 47% seen once. The specimen was peripheral blood mononuclear cells (PBMCs). This sequence was found in a man aged 18 to 35 with type 2 diabetes.

The CDR3: CASSIGTSTSYEQYL. The CDR3 bases are TGTGCCAGTAGTATAGGCACCTCTACCTCCTACGAGCAGTACCTC. The chain employs TRBV19 and TRBJ2-7; D remains unclear. Germline V lookup: CDR1 LNHDA, CDR2 SQIVND (reference sequence). The CDR3 runs 15 residues. Trimming removed 1 base at V and 0 bases at J, with 10 bases between.